Listed below are T cell receptor beta chains from one sample, sequenced in a study of cytomegalovirus exposure and HLA in healthy donors. Generated by immunoSEQ multiplex PCR, the TCRdb table keeps only in-frame clones and is missing some. The sample records about 140,000 clones, 75% to 80% being singletons. The specimen was PBMCs. The receptor set was obtained from a female donor in good health and CMV-seronegative. Both conserved end residues are part of each CDR3. The D gene is left open where the match is weak. Clone size, where shown, is once, few, many, or a class for clones that have expanded.

TGTGCCAGCAGTTTGTCTACCGGGACAGGGTTAGGGTCGGAGAATCAGCCCCAGCATTTT	CASSLSTGTGLGSENQPQHF	TRBV27	TRBJ1-5	TRBD1	NA
TGTGCCAGCAGCGTAGGAGACATCAATGGCTACACCTTC	CASSVGDINGYTF	TRBV9	TRBJ1-2	NA	few
TGTGCCAGCAGCGTGGACAGGGGACCGAACACTGAAGCTTTCTTT	CASSVDRGPNTEAFF	TRBV9	TRBJ1-1	TRBD1	NA
TGTGCCAGTAGTATTGGACAGGGAATGGGGTACGAGCAGTACTTC	CASSIGQGMGYEQYF	TRBV19	TRBJ2-7	TRBD1	NA
TGTGCCAGCCGGGGTCAGGGGGGTGAGCAGTTCTTC	CASRGQGGEQFF	TRBV7-6	TRBJ2-1	NA	NA
TGTGCCAGCAGTGTGCAGGGGAATCAGCCCCAGCATTTT	CASSVQGNQPQHF	TRBV6-1	TRBJ1-5	NA	few
TGTGCCAGCAGCTTAGAAGGGACAGGGAAACAGCCCCAGCATTTT	CASSLEGTGKQPQHF	TRBV7-9	TRBJ1-5	TRBD1	NA
TGTGCCAGCAGCTTAGAAACAGCTCTGCAGCCCCAGCATTTT	CASSLETALQPQHF	TRBV7-2	TRBJ1-5	NA	NA
TGTGCCAGCAGTCAAAGGGGCGGACAGGGGGCCGATGGCTACACCTTC	CASSQRGGQGADGYTF	TRBV2	TRBJ1-2	TRBD1	NA
TGTGCCAGCAGCGCTCGCGGGACAGGGGGCTACGAGCAGTACTTC	CASSARGTGGYEQYF	TRBV9	TRBJ2-7	TRBD1	once
TGTGCCAGCAGATCTCCAGGAAGTAGCGGGAGAGGCGACACCGGGGAGCTGTTTTTT	CASRSPGSSGRGDTGELFF	TRBV5-4	TRBJ2-2	TRBD2	once
TGTGCCAGCAGCTTACGCCCCCCTTTGGGAGGTAACCAGGAAAAACTGTTTTTT	CASSLRPPLGGNQEKLFF	TRBV13	TRBJ1-4	NA	NA
TGTGCCAGCAGCCTCGCGTACCTCGGGGGCAATCAGCCCCAGCATTTT	CASSLAYLGGNQPQHF	TRBV7-8	TRBJ1-5	NA	NA
TGTGCCAGCAGCGAAAGGGGATTGGGGGGGTACAATGAGCAGTTCTTC	CASSERGLGGYNEQFF	TRBV7-3	TRBJ2-1	TRBD2	NA
TGTGCCAGCAGCTTAGGAGGGAGCTCCTATAATTCACCCCTCCACTTT	CASSLGGSSYNSPLHF	TRBV7-9	TRBJ1-6	NA	NA
TGCGCCAGCAGCTTGTCGGGGTCCCGTACCTACAATGAGCAGTTCTTC	CASSLSGSRTYNEQFF	TRBV5-1	TRBJ2-1	NA	NA
TGTGCCAGCAGCCTCACGGGACAGATTAATGAAAAACTGTTTTTT	CASSLTGQINEKLFF	TRBV11-2	TRBJ1-4	TRBD1	NA
TGTGCCAGCAGCCAGGGACAGGGCAACTACGAGCAGTACTTC	CASSQGQGNYEQYF	TRBV14	TRBJ2-7	TRBD1	NA
TGCGCCAGCAGCCTAGGACAGGTAGCAGTTGGAGCGGCGGAGACCCAGTACTTC	CASSLGQVAVGAAETQYF	TRBV5-1	TRBJ2-5	TRBD1	NA
TGTGCCAGCAGCGAGGGGGATGGCTACGAGCAGTACTTC	CASSEGDGYEQYF	TRBV9	TRBJ2-7	NA	few
TGTGCCAGCAGCCCGACGCCCCCCCGGGACAGGGTTGATCAGCCCCAGCATTTT	CASSPTPPRDRVDQPQHF	TRBV27	TRBJ1-5	TRBD1	NA
TGTGCCAGCATAACGGGCAGGGGGCACGAGCAGTACTTC	CASITGRGHEQYF	TRBV28	TRBJ2-7	TRBD1	NA
TGCAGCGTTGGTAGAATGAACACTGAAGCTTTCTTT	CSVGRMNTEAFF	TRBV29-1	TRBJ1-1	NA	NA
TGTGCCAGCAGTGATCGGGTTGGTGAGCAGTTCTTC	CASSDRVGEQFF	TRBV6-1	TRBJ2-1	NA	NA
TGTGCCAGCAGACAGCTCGTGAACACTGAAGCTTTCTTT	CASRQLVNTEAFF	TRBV6-6	TRBJ1-1	NA	few
TGTGCCAGCAGCGTCCGAGGGGGAAACTCCTACAATGAGCAGTTCTTC	CASSVRGGNSYNEQFF	TRBV7-2	TRBJ2-1	NA	NA
TGTGCCAGCACCCGACAGGGCCGGGCCGGGGAGCTGTTTTTT	CASTRQGRAGELFF	TRBV14	TRBJ2-2	TRBD1	NA
TGTGCCAGCGGGTCGGGCAGGGCGGCTGGCTACACCTTC	CASGSGRAAGYTF	TRBV11-2	TRBJ1-2	NA	once
TGTGCCAGCAGTGAGTCAAATTTGGCGGGACTCTCCAATTACAATGAGCAGTTCTTC	CASSESNLAGLSNYNEQFF	TRBV6-1	TRBJ2-1	NA	NA
TGTGCCAGCAGCCAATCAACAGGGGCGTCGGGGGAGCTGTTTTTT	CASSQSTGASGELFF	TRBV16	TRBJ2-2	TRBD1	NA
TGTGCCAGCAGGCCTCCACTGCACCCGAACACTGAAGCTTTCTTT	CASRPPLHPNTEAFF	TRBV6-1	TRBJ1-1	NA	NA
TGTGCCAGCTCTTTCCCACAGGGGTCTAATTTTTCACCCCTCCACTTT	CASSFPQGSNFSPLHF	TRBV18	TRBJ1-6	TRBD1	NA
TGTGCCAGCAGCAGGCTCGGGGGACAGCCTCCCTATGGCTACACCTTC	CASSRLGGQPPYGYTF	TRBV11-2	TRBJ1-2	TRBD1	NA
TGCGCCAGCAGCTTGGTGGGGACAATACAAAATGAAAAACTGTTTTTT	CASSLVGTIQNEKLFF	TRBV5-1	TRBJ1-4	NA	few
TGCGCCAGCTTCACGGACATCACAGATACGCAGTATTTT	CASFTDITDTQYF	TRBV5-1	TRBJ2-3	NA	NA
TGTGCCAGCAGTGAATTAGCGGGAGAGCATGAGCAGTTCTTC	CASSELAGEHEQFF	TRBV2	TRBJ2-1	TRBD2	NA
TGTGCCAGCAGCTTAGCTGTACTGAGGACAGGGGCCCAGAGGGATCAGCCCCAGCATTTT	CASSLAVLRTGAQRDQPQHF	TRBV7-8	TRBJ1-5	TRBD1	NA
TGTGCCAGTAGTATAGTCGCCGGGAGCTACGAGCAGTACTTC	CASSIVAGSYEQYF	TRBV19	TRBJ2-7	NA	NA
TGCAGCGTTGAAGACAGGGGGCTACGAGAGACCCAGTACTTC	CSVEDRGLRETQYF	TRBV29-1	TRBJ2-5	TRBD1	once
TGTGCCAGCAGTCCCATTAAGGGGCGGTACTATGGCTACACCTTC	CASSPIKGRYYGYTF	TRBV27	TRBJ1-2	NA	NA
TGTGCCAGCAGAAGGGTGGAGGGAACTGAAGCTTTCTTT	CASRRVEGTEAFF	TRBV9	TRBJ1-1	NA	NA
TGTGCCAGCAGCGTAGCTGGGACAGGGGGCTCCTACGAGCAGTACTTC	CASSVAGTGGSYEQYF	TRBV9	TRBJ2-7	TRBD1	NA
TGTGCCAGCAGCGGGGGGGGTATTGCTTTCTTT	CASSGGGIAFF	TRBV7-9	TRBJ1-1	NA	NA